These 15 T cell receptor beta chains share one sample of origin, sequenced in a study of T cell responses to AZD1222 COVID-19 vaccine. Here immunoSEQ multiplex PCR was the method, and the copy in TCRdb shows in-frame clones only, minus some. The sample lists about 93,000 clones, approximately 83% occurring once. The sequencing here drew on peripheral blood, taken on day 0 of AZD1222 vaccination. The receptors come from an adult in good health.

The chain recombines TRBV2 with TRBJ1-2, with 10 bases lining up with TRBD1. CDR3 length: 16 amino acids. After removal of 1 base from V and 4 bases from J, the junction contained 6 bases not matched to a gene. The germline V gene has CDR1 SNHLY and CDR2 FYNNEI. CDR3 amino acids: CASSEDWDRGGYGYTF. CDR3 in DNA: TGTGCCAGCAGTGAAGATTGGGACAGGGGTGGCTATGGCTACACCTTC.

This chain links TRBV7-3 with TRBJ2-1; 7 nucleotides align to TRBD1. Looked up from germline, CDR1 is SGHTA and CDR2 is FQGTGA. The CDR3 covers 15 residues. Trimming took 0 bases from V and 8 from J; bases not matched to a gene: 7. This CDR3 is CASSLTGGWRDEQFF. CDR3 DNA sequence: TGTGCCAGCAGCTTAACAGGGGGCTGGCGGGATGAGCAGTTCTTC.

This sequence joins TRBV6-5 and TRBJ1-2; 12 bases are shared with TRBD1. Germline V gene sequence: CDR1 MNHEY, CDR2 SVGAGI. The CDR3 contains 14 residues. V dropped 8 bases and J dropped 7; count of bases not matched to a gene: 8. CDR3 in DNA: TGTGCCAGCGCCCAGGGACAGGGGGCGGTTGGCTACACCTTC. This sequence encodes CASAQGQGAVGYTF.

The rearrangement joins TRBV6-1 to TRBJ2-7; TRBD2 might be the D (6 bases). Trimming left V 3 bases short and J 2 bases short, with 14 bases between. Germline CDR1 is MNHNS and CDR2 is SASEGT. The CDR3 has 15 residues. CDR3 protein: CASSEPGRGTYEQYF. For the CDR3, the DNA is TGTGCCAGCAGTGAGCCGGGACGGGGGACCTACGAGCAGTACTTC.

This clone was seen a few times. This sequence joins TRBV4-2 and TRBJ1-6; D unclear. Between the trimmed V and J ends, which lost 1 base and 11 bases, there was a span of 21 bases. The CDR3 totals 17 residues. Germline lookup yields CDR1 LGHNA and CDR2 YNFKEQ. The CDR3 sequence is CASSQVFRAALGAPLHF. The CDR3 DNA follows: TGTGCCAGCAGCCAAGTTTTTAGAGCCGCTTTGGGAGCACCCCTCCACTTT.

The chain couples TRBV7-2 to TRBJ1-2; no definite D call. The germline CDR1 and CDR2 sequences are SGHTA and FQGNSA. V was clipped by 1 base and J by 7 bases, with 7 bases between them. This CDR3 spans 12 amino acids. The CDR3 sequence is CASSLGTVGYTF. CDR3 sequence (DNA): TGTGCCAGCAGCTTAGGGACCGTTGGCTACACCTTC.

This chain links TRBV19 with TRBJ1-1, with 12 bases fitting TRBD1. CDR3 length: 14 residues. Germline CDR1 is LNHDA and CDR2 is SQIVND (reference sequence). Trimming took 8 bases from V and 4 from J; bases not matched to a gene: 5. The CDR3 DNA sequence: TGTGCCAGTGGGACAGGGGGCGCATCCACTGAAGCTTTCTTT. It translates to CASGTGGASTEAFF.

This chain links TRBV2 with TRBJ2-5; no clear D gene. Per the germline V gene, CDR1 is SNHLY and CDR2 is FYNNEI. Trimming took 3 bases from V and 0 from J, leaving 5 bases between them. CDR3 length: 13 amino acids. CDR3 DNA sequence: TGTGCCAGCAGTGACGGCTACCAAGAGACCCAGTACTTC. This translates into CASSDGYQETQYF.

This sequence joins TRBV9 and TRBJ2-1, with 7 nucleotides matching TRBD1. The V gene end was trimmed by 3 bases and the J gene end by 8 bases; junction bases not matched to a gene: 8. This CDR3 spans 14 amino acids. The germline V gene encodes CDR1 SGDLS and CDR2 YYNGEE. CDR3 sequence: CASSAGQFAYEQFF. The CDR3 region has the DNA TGTGCCAGCAGCGCGGGACAGTTTGCTTATGAGCAGTTCTTC.

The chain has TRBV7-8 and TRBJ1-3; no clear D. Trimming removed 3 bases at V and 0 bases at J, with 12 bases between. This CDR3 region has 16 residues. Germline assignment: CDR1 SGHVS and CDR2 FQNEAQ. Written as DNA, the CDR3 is TGTGCCAGCAGCTTCTCAGCCTTAGGCTCTGGAAACACCATATATTTT. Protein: CASSFSALGSGNTIYF.

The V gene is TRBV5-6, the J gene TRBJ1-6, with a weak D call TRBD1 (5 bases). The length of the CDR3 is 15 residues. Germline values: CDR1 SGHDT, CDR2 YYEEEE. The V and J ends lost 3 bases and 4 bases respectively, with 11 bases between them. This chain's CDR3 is CASSSARGYNSPLHF. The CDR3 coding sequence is TGTGCCAGCAGCTCGGCCCGGGGGTATAATTCACCCCTCCACTTT.

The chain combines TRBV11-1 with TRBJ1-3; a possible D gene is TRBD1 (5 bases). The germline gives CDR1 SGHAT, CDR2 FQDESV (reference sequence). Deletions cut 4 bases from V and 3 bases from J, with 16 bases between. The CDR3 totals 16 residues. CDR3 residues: CASSWAGFHFGNTIYF. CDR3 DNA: TGTGCCAGCAGCTGGGCAGGGTTCCACTTTGGAAACACCATATATTTT. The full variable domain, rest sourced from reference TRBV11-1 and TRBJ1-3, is EAEVAQSPRYKITEKSQAVAFWCDPISGHATLYWYRQILGQGPELLVQFQDESVVDDSQLPKDRFSAERLKGVDSTLKIQPAELGDSAMYLCASSWAGFHFGNTIYFGEGSWLTVV.

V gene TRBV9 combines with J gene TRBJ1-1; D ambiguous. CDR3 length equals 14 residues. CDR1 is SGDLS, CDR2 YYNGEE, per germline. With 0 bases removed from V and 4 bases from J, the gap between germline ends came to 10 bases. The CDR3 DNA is TGTGCCAGCAGCGTAGACTCGCGGGCCACTGAAGCTTTCTTT. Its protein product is CASSVDSRATEAFF.

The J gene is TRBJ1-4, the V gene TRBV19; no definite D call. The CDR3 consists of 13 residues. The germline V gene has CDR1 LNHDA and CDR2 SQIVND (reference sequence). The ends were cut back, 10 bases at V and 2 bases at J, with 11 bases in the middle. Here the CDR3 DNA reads TGTGCCACCCGACCGGGGACTAATGAAAAACTGTTTTTT. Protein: CATRPGTNEKLFF. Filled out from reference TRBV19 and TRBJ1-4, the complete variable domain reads DGGITQSPKYLFRKEGQNVTLSCEQNLNHDAMYWYRQDPGQGLRLIYYSQIVNDFQKGDIAEGYSVSREKKESFPLTVTSAQKNPTAFYLCATRPGTNEKLFFGSGTQLSVL.

Here the CDR3 DNA reads TGTGCCAGCTCTCTAGCGGGGAAGGGGAAAATAAGAACTGAAGCTTTCTTT. This sequence encodes CASSLAGKGKIRTEAFF. The chain couples TRBV11-3 to TRBJ1-1, with D tentatively TRBD1 (5 bases). The CDR3 totals 17 residues. Trimming took off 8 bases at V and 5 bases at J, with 27 bases between the two ends. Per germline, CDR1 SGHNT and CDR2 YENEEA.